The 29 T cell receptor beta chains listed next were all sequenced from one sample in a study of T cell changes during pregnancy in multiple sclerosis. The table came from immunoSEQ multiplex PCR; TCRdb's copy has only in-frame clones and leaves some out. This sample has about 69,000 clones, with approximately 90% found just once. The input for sequencing was peripheral blood, taken in the third trimester of pregnancy. These receptors were obtained from a female donor with multiple sclerosis, enrolled in a pregnancy study.

This chain connects TRBV7-3 to TRBJ2-1; D not certain. The germline V and J ends were trimmed by 1 base and 0 bases, with 7 bases remaining between them. The CDR3 totals 15 residues. Germline V lookup: CDR1 SGHTA, CDR2 FQGTGA. The CDR3 region is CASSLKPSSYNEQFF. In DNA, the CDR3 is TGTGCCAGCAGCTTAAAGCCAAGCTCCTACAATGAGCAGTTCTTC.

The chain couples TRBV5-1 to TRBJ2-2, with D unclear. Trimming cost V 4 bases and J 4 bases, with 8 bases left between them. The V gene's germline CDR1 is SGHRS and CDR2 YFSETQ. The CDR3 totals 13 residues. CDR3 residues: CASSKETTGELFF. CDR3 sequence (DNA): TGCGCCAGCAGCAAGGAGACCACCGGGGAGCTGTTTTTT.

The chain combines TRBV15 with TRBJ1-5; a weak D match, TRBD1 (5 bases). From germline, CDR1 is LNHNV and CDR2 YYDKDF (reference sequence). The CDR3 spans 14 residues. V was trimmed by 8 bases and J by 1 base, leaving 12 bases between them. This CDR3 reads CATQTGASNQPQHF. CDR3 coding DNA: TGTGCCACCCAAACAGGCGCAAGCAATCAGCCCCAGCATTTT.

The chain has TRBV19 and TRBJ1-2; TRBD1 agrees at 8 bases. The CDR3 totals 16 residues. With 6 bases clipped from V and 2 bases from J, the junction kept 11 bases outside the gene matches. CDR1 LNHDA and CDR2 SQIVND come from the germline V gene (reference sequence). As DNA, the CDR3 is TGTGCCAGTAGATGGGGGACAGGAACTATCAACTATGGCTACACCTTC. This codes for CASRWGTGTINYGYTF. The variable domain in full, with the rest retrieved from reference TRBV19 and TRBJ1-2, is DGGITQSPKYLFRKEGQNVTLSCEQNLNHDAMYWYRQDPGQGLRLIYYSQIVNDFQKGDIAEGYSVSREKKESFPLTVTSAQKNPTAFYLCASRWGTGTINYGYTFGSGTRLTVV.

The V and J genes are TRBV19 and TRBJ1-5, with D uncertain. CDR3 length equals 20 residues. The V end lost 9 bases, the J end lost 2 bases, and 32 bases lay between the germline ends. Germline V lookup: CDR1 LNHDA, CDR2 SQIVND (reference sequence). The CDR3 coding sequence is TGTGCCAGCACGCTACCCAACAGTTCTCCCCGATTTTTGGGCAATCAGCCCCAGCATTTT. The encoded protein is CASTLPNSSPRFLGNQPQHF.

The CDR3 DNA sequence: TGTGCCAGCAGTCCCTCCACAGGGTCTGGGGCCAACGTCCTGACTTTC. It translates to CASSPSTGSGANVLTF. The chain uses TRBV27 and TRBJ2-6, with D possibly TRBD1 on 6 matching bases. The CDR3 covers 16 residues. V was clipped by 5 bases and J by 1 base, with 12 bases between them. From germline, CDR1 is MNHEY and CDR2 SMNVEV (reference sequence). Together with reference TRBV27 and TRBJ2-6, the CDR3 gives the full variable domain: EAQVTQNPRYLITVTGKKLTVTCSQNMNHEYMSWYRQDPGLGLRQIYYSMNVEVTDKGDVPEGYKVSRKEKRNFPLILESPSPNQTSLYFCASSPSTGSGANVLTFGAGSRLTVL.

This chain joins TRBV30 and TRBJ2-3; TRBD1 agrees at 9 bases. The trim removed 1 base at V and 5 bases at J, leaving 7 bases unmatched. The CDR3 sequence is 15 residues long. Germline V gene sequence: CDR1 GTSNPN, CDR2 SVGIG (reference sequence). The CDR3 sequence: CAWSGQGVMRDTQYF. The CDR3 DNA sequence: TGTGCCTGGAGTGGACAGGGGGTGATGAGAGATACGCAGTATTTT.

The chain carries TRBV9 and TRBJ2-7; TRBD1 matches 9 bases. This CDR3 comprises 15 residues. Germline V CDR1 and CDR2: SGDLS, YYNGEE. The V and J ends lost 0 bases and 5 bases, in that order; junction bases with no gene match: 6. The chain's CDR3 is CASSVVGTGIDEQYF. DNA of the CDR3: TGTGCCAGCAGCGTAGTAGGGACAGGGATTGACGAGCAGTACTTC.

The chain employs TRBV4-2 and TRBJ2-3, with TRBD2 matching 8 bases. Germline V gene data show CDR1 as LGHNA and CDR2 as YNFKEQ. With 1 base clipped from V and 4 bases from J, the junction kept 19 bases outside the gene matches. This CDR3 spans 20 amino acids. CDR3 sequence: CASSQALPPYTGGEADTQYF. CDR3 nucleotides: TGTGCCAGCAGCCAAGCTCTTCCCCCCTACACGGGGGGGGAAGCAGATACGCAGTATTTT.

The sample holds a few counts of this clone. The genes are TRBV7-3 and TRBJ1-2, with D possibly being TRBD1 (5 bases). The CDR3 has 17 amino acids. Trimming pared 1 base from V and 4 bases from J, leaving 19 bases between. Germline V gene lookup returns CDR1 SGHTA and CDR2 FQGTGA. The CDR3 is CASSLKAGGEGPYGYTF. CDR3 nucleotides: TGTGCCAGCAGCTTAAAAGCGGGAGGAGAGGGACCCTATGGCTACACCTTC.

This clone was seen a single time. The chain is built from TRBV10-3 and TRBJ1-1; 7 bases map to TRBD1. Germline CDR1 and CDR2: ENHRY and SYGVKD. The CDR3 covers 14 residues. V was pared by 8 bases and J by 2 bases, with 8 bases of the junction left unmatched. This CDR3 reads CAILPDRANTEAFF. Written as DNA, the CDR3 is TGTGCCATCCTGCCCGACAGGGCCAACACTGAAGCTTTCTTT.

The chain has TRBV6-1 and TRBJ2-7; 12 bases match TRBD2. The junction had 5 bases not matched to a gene; V was cut back by 6 bases and J by 2 bases. This CDR3 contains 15 residues. Germline-derived CDR1 and CDR2 are MNHNS and SASEGT. The CDR3 spells CASRGLAGQAYEQYF. CDR3 in DNA: TGTGCCAGCAGGGGACTAGCGGGCCAAGCCTACGAGCAGTACTTC.

V is TRBV14 and J is TRBJ1-6; the D is unclear. The CDR3 runs 12 residues. Trimming took off 3 bases at V and 8 bases at J, with 5 bases between the two ends. The germline gives CDR1 SGHDN, CDR2 FVKESK. The DNA of the CDR3 is TGTGCCAGCAGCCATCCTTATTCACCCCTCCACTTT. This sequence encodes CASSHPYSPLHF.

This clone was seen a handful of times. The chain joins TRBV19 to TRBJ1-2, with D maybe TRBD1 (5 bases). Trimming pared 5 bases from V and 7 bases from J, leaving 14 bases between. The CDR3 contains 13 residues. Germline loops: CDR1 LNHDA, CDR2 SQIVND (reference sequence). Here the CDR3 reads CASSSEGRGGYTF. The CDR3 nucleotides are TGTGCCAGTAGTTCGGAGGGACGGGGTGGCTACACCTTC.

The V and J genes are TRBV7-3 and TRBJ2-1, with 10 bases lining up with TRBD1. The CDR3 loop spans 14 amino acids. V was pared by 5 bases and J by 9 bases, with 7 bases of the junction left unmatched. From germline, CDR1 is SGHTA and CDR2 FQGTGA. The CDR3 sequence is CASSPRQGAAEQFF. DNA for the CDR3: TGTGCCAGCAGCCCCAGACAGGGGGCGGCTGAGCAGTTCTTC. The full variable domain, with the rest looked up from reference TRBV7-3 and TRBJ2-1, is GAGVSQTPSNKVTEKGKYVELRCDPISGHTALYWYRQSLGQGPEFLIYFQGTGAADDSGLPNDRFFAVRPEGSVSTLKIQRTERGDSAVYLCASSPRQGAAEQFFGPGTRLTVL.

In this sample, this clone turned up once. The rearrangement joins TRBV6-1 to TRBJ2-7; tentatively, D is TRBD2 (5 bases). Deletions cut 6 bases from V and 3 bases from J, with 18 bases between. Per the germline V gene, CDR1 is MNHNS and CDR2 is SASEGT. The CDR3 has 15 residues. The CDR3 spells CASSDGVVLGYEQYF. As DNA, the CDR3 is TGTGCCAGCAGCGACGGGGTAGTATTGGGCTACGAGCAGTACTTC.

The chain joins TRBV5-1 to TRBJ2-5, with 8 nucleotides matching TRBD1. After removal of 3 bases from V and 4 bases from J, the junction contained 5 bases not matched to a gene. The CDR3 has 14 amino acids. Germline V lookup: CDR1 SGHRS, CDR2 YFSETQ. The CDR3 region has the DNA TGCGCCAGCAGCTCTACAGGGGGTTCAGAGACCCAGTACTTC. As protein: CASSSTGGSETQYF.

V and J are TRBV18 and TRBJ1-5; 9 bases fit TRBD1. Per germline, CDR1 KGHSH and CDR2 LQKENI. CDR3 size: 16 residues. Trimming removed 5 bases from V and 3 bases from J; junction bases left unmatched: 8. CDR3 in amino acids: CASSSYRGRDNQPQHF. In nucleotides, the CDR3 is TGTGCCAGCTCATCCTACAGGGGGCGAGACAATCAGCCCCAGCATTTT.

The rearrangement links TRBV5-1 to TRBJ2-3, with 11 bases identical to TRBD2. Trimming at V came to 4 bases and at J to 6 bases, leaving 10 bases not matched to a gene. CDR3 length: 16 residues. Germline CDR1 is SGHRS and CDR2 is YFSETQ. CDR3 bases: TGCGCCAGCAGCGTCTCAACTAGCGGGGGAGGGGATACGCAGTATTTT. It translates to CASSVSTSGGGDTQYF.

The chain employs TRBV16 and TRBJ1-1; TRBD1 matches 7 bases. The CDR3 runs 15 residues. V shed 3 bases and J 0 bases; nucleotides not matched to a gene: 4. The germline V gene has CDR1 KGHSY and CDR2 FQNENV. The CDR3: CASSHRGQMNTEAFF. For the CDR3, the DNA is TGTGCCAGCAGCCATCGGGGACAGATGAACACTGAAGCTTTCTTT.

The chain carries TRBV6-5 and TRBJ1-5; no clear D gene. The V gene lost 0 bases and the J gene lost 5 bases, with 5 bases spanning the gap. This CDR3 region has 13 residues. The germline V gene has CDR1 MNHEY and CDR2 SVGAGI. This chain's CDR3 is CASSYSYHQPQHF. The CDR3 nucleotides are TGTGCCAGCAGTTACTCGTATCATCAGCCCCAGCATTTT.

The chain recombines TRBV7-9 with TRBJ1-1, with D maybe TRBD1 (6 bases). This CDR3 has 14 residues. V was cut by 1 base and J by 6 bases, with 12 bases left in between. Looked up from germline, CDR1 is SEHNR and CDR2 is FQNEAQ (reference sequence). The CDR3 region is CASSLGGGEAEAFF. In DNA form, the CDR3 reads TGTGCCAGCAGCTTAGGAGGGGGAGAGGCTGAAGCTTTCTTT. Together with reference TRBV7-9 and TRBJ1-1, the CDR3 gives the full variable domain: DTGVSQNPRHKITKRGQNVTFRCDPISEHNRLYWYRQTLGQGPEFLTYFQNEAQLEKSRLLSDRFSAERPKGSFSTLEIQRTEQGDSAMYLCASSLGGGEAEAFFGQGTRLTVV.

J is TRBJ2-2 and V is TRBV4-2, with a possible D match to TRBD1 (5 bases). The length of the CDR3 is 14 residues. The V gene's germline CDR1 is LGHNA and CDR2 YNFKEQ. Trimming stripped 4 bases from V and 6 bases from J, with 12 bases between. This CDR3 reads CASSRGGLAGELFF. The CDR3 region has the DNA TGTGCCAGCAGCCGGGGCGGTTTGGCCGGGGAGCTGTTTTTT.

The sample holds one count of this clone. The V call is TRBV27, the J call TRBJ2-1, with D possibly TRBD2 on 6 matching bases. V gave up 8 bases and J gave up 7 bases, with 18 bases separating them. Germline CDR1 reads MNHEY; CDR2 reads SMNVEV (reference sequence). This CDR3 spans 14 amino acids. Written as DNA, the CDR3 is TGTGCCAGCGGTGGGGGGATCCTGGAAAATGAGCAGTTCTTC. Translating it yields CASGGGILENEQFF.

The V and J genes are TRBV19 and TRBJ1-2; weak D call: TRBD1 (6 bases). From germline, CDR1 is LNHDA and CDR2 SQIVND (reference sequence). The CDR3 extends over 15 amino acids. V was trimmed by 5 bases and J by 1 base, leaving 14 bases between them. CDR3 nucleotides: TGTGCCAGTAGTTCTTCCGGGACACTTAACTATGGCTACACCTTC. It is translated as CASSSSGTLNYGYTF.

This chain uses TRBV18 with TRBJ1-2; maybe TRBD1 (5 bases). V was pared by 4 bases and J by 2 bases, with 14 bases between. Germline CDR1 KGHSH, CDR2 LQKENI. This CDR3 has 15 residues. The CDR3, as DNA: TGTGCCAGCTCACTGGCAGGGCAGGGCAACTATGGCTACACCTTC. As protein: CASSLAGQGNYGYTF.

This clone has only one observation. The chain joins TRBV15 to TRBJ2-1, with D perhaps matching TRBD2 (5 bases). V was trimmed by 3 bases and J by 9 bases, leaving 15 bases between them. The CDR3 loop spans 14 amino acids. The V gene's germline CDR1 is LNHNV and CDR2 YYDKDF (reference sequence). In nucleotides, the CDR3 is TGTGCCACCAGCAGGCTGGGATCCGGGGTTGAGCAGTTCTTC. Residues: CATSRLGSGVEQFF.

The chain uses TRBV10-3 and TRBJ2-2; D perhaps matches TRBD2 (5 bases). Trimming shortened V by 0 bases and J by 5 bases, and 7 bases separated the two germline ends. The CDR3 runs to 14 residues. Per the germline V gene, CDR1 is ENHRY and CDR2 is SYGVKD. CDR3 sequence reads: CAISESGVTGELFF. CDR3 coding DNA: TGTGCCATCAGTGAGTCGGGAGTAACCGGGGAGCTGTTTTTT.

The rearrangement uses TRBV30 and TRBJ1-5; TRBD1 is a possible D gene (5 bases). The V gene lost 5 bases and the J gene lost 9 bases, with 23 bases spanning the gap. From germline, CDR1 is GTSNPN and CDR2 SVGIG (reference sequence). The CDR3 consists of 15 residues. The CDR3 nucleotides are TGTGCCTGGGATCCCCGGGGGGATGGTAGACGGCCCCAGCATTTT. It is translated as CAWDPRGDGRRPQHF.